What follows describes a single TCR beta chain. A single base separates this from a much larger clone, so it may be a read error. The germline gives CDR1 LGHDT, CDR2 YNNKEL (reference sequence). The CDR3 length is 17 residues. Using unique molecular identifiers, the investigators prepared the TCRbeta library. TCRdb processed the PCR reads anew with MiXCR; each CDR3 protein has one entry. This table has under 300,000 distinct CDR3 sequences, around 9.7% appearing once. The sample originates from a study of T-cell reconstitution after alpha-beta-depleted transplantation in children. The starting material was PBMCs from the stem cell graft donor, obtained from the stem cell graft. This chain joins TRBV3-1 and TRBJ2-1, with a possible D match to TRBD1 (6 bases). The sequence was collected from a human donor who donated a stem cell graft to a child with SCID. In nucleotides, the CDR3 is TGTGCCAGCAGCCAAGACGTCCGGCAGGGGTCCTACAATGAGCGGTTCTTC. This gives the protein CASSQDVRQGSYNERFF.